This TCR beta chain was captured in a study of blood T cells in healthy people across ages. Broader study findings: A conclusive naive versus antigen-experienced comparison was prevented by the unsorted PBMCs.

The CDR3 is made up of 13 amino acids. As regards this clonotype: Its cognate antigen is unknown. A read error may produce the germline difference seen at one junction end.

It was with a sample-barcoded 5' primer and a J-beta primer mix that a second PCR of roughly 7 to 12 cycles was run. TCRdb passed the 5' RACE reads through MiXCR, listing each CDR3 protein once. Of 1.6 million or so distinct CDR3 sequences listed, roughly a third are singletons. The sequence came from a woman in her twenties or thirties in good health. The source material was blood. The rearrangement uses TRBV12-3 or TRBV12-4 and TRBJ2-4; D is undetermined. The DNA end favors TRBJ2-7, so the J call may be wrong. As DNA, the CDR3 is TGTACCAGCAGTCAACAATTGGCCTACGAGCAGTACTTC. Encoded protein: CTSSQQLAYEQYF.